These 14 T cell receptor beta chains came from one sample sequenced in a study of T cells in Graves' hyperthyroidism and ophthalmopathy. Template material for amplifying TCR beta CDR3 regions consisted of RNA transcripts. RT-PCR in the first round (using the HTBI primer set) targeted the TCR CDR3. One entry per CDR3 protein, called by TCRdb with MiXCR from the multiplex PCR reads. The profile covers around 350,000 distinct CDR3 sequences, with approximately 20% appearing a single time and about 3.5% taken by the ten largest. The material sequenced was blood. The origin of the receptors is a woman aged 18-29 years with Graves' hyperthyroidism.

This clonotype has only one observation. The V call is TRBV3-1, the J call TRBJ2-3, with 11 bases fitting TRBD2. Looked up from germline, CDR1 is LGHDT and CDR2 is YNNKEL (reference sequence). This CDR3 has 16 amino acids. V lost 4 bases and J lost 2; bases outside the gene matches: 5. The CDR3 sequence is CASSLRTSGFTDTQYF. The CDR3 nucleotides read TGTGCCAGCAGCCTCCGGACTAGCGGGTTCACAGATACGCAGTATTTT.

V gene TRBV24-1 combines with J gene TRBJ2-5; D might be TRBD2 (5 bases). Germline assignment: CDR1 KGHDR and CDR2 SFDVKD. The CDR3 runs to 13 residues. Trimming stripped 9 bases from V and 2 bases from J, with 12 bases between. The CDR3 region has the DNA TGTGCCACCGCCGAGGGTAATCAAGAGACCCAGTACTTC. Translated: CATAEGNQETQYF.

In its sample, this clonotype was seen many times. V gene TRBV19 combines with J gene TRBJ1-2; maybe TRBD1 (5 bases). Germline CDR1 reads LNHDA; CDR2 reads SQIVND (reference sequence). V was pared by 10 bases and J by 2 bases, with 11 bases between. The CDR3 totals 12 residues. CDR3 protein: CATSGRNYGYTF. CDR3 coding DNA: TGTGCCACCTCGGGACGGAACTATGGCTACACCTTC.

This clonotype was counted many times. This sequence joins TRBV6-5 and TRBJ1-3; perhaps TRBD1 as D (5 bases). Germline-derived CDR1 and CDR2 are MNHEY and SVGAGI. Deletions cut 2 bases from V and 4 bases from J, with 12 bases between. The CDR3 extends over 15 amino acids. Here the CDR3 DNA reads TGTGCCAGCAGTTACACGGGGGAGCAAGGAAACACCATATATTTT. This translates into CASSYTGEQGNTIYF.

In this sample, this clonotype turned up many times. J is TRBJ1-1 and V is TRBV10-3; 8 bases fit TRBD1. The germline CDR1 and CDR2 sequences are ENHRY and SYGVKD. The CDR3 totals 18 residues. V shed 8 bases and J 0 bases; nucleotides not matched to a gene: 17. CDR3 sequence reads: CAIPRQGTPKYVNTEAFF. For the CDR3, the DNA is TGTGCCATCCCACGACAGGGGACCCCCAAATATGTGAACACTGAAGCTTTCTTT.

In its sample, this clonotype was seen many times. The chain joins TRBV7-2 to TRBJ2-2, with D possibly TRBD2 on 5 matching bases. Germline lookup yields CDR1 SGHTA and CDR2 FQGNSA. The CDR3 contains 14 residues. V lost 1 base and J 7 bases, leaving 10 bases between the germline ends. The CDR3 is CASSLEGAVGELFF. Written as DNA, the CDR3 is TGTGCCAGCAGCTTAGAGGGAGCGGTCGGGGAGCTGTTTTTT.

The CDR3 nucleotides are TGTGCCACCAGTGATTTGGGCAGGGCGGACACCGGGGAGCTGTTTTTT. Amino acid sequence: CATSDLGRADTGELFF. The chain links TRBV24-1 to TRBJ2-2, with D possibly matching TRBD1 (5 bases). This CDR3 spans 16 amino acids. V lost 0 bases to trimming and J lost 3 bases, with 10 bases between them. Germline CDR1 is KGHDR and CDR2 is SFDVKD.

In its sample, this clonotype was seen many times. CDR3 nucleotide sequence: TGTGCCACCAGCAGAGGGGACAGCCAACAAGAGACCCAGTACTTC. Its translation is CATSRGDSQQETQYF. The J gene is TRBJ2-5, the V gene TRBV15; 7 bases agree with TRBD1. V lost 1 base and J lost 2; bases outside the gene matches: 4. The germline V gene has CDR1 LNHNV and CDR2 YYDKDF (reference sequence). CDR3 size: 15 residues. The whole variable domain, filled in from reference TRBV15 and TRBJ2-5, reads DAMVIQNPRYQVTQFGKPVTLSCSQTLNHNVMYWYQQKSSQAPKLLFHYYDKDFNNEADTPDNFQSRRPNTSFCFLDIRSPGLGDTAMYLCATSRGDSQQETQYFGPGTRLLVL.

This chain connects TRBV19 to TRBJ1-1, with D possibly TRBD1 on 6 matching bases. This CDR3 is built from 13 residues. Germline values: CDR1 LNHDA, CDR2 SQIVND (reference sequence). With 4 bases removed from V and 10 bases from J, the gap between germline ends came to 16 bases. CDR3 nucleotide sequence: TGTGCCAGTAGTACCCCGGGGGGGCTCGGAGCTTTCTTT. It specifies CASSTPGGLGAFF.

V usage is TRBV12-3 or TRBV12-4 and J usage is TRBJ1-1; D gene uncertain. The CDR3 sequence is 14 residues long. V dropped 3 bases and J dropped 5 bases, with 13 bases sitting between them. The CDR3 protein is CASSFWGERTEAFF. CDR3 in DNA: TGTGCCAGCAGTTTCTGGGGAGAGAGAACTGAAGCTTTCTTT.

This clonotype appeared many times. CDR3 nucleotide sequence: TGCGCCAGCAGCCAAGAGGCTGTGGGGGTAAGGGGCTACACCTTC. Amino acids: CASSQEAVGVRGYTF. The gene calls are TRBV4-1 and TRBJ1-2; possibly TRBD1 for D (5 bases). The CDR3 covers 15 residues. The germline V gene encodes CDR1 MGHRA and CDR2 YSYEKL. V lost 0 bases, J lost 8 bases, and 16 bases lay in between.

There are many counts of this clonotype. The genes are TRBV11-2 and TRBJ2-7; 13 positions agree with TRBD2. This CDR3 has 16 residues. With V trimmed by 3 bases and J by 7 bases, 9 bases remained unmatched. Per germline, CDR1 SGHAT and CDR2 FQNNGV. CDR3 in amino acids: CASSLGTSGGEREQYF. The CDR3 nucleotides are TGTGCCAGCAGCTTGGGTACTAGCGGGGGGGAACGGGAGCAGTACTTC.

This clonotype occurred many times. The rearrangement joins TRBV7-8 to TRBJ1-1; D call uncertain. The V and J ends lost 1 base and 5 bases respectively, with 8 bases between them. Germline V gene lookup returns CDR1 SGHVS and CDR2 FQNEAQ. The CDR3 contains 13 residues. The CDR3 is CASSLVGRTEAFF. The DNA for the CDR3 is TGTGCCAGCAGCTTAGTCGGCAGAACTGAAGCTTTCTTT.

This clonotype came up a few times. Here the CDR3 DNA reads TGCGCCAGCAGCCAAGAAAGGACAGGGCGAACGGACGACGAGCAGTACTTC. As protein: CASSQERTGRTDDEQYF. The gene calls are TRBV4-1 and TRBJ2-7, with 8 bases identical to TRBD1. This CDR3 comprises 17 residues. Unmatched junction bases numbered 12, after V lost 0 bases and J lost 5 bases. CDR1 and CDR2 (germline): MGHRA, YSYEKL.